This entry features one TCR beta chain sequence. Its matching antigen is unknown. The sample belongs to a study of response to subunit inactivated influenza vaccine. Whole-study findings and limits: After each seasonal influenza vaccination, few new T cells are recruited, the authors suggested.

TCRdb recomputed calls from the RT-PCR reads with MiXCR, one row per CDR3 protein. Found here are about 650,000 distinct CDR3 sequences, 14% of them singletons; the top ten hold roughly 7.2%. V gave up 3 bases and J gave up 7 bases, with 10 bases separating them. Germline values: CDR1 SGHVS, CDR2 FQNEAQ. The CDR3 totals 12 residues. This sequence was found in a man aged 50-60 years who received an inactivated influenza vaccine. The sequencing here drew on PBMCs from blood, taken around two weeks before vaccination. This sequence joins TRBV7-8 and TRBJ2-7; D may be TRBD1 (6 bases). The CDR3 region is CASSFQGWEQYF. For the CDR3, the DNA is TGTGCCAGCAGCTTCCAGGGGTGGGAGCAGTACTTC.